This entry is about one TCR beta chain. The data stem from a study of blood T cell repertoires in COVID-19. Study overall: PBMCs, B-cell-depleted T cells, or T cells provided the cDNA or gDNA that made up the material.

Trimming cost V 6 bases and J 3 bases, with 8 bases left between them. The CDR3 loop spans 13 amino acids. CDR1 and CDR2 (germline): MNHEY, SVGAGI. Per the study methods: Reference gene primers were amplified, and this amplification served to estimate nucleated cell counts. Some clones are missing from TCRdb's copy, which holds only in-frame ones; the method was immunoSEQ multiplex PCR. The D gene and trimming were derived from the DNA, and the V and J assignments and clone size from that table. The profile shows about 160,000 clones, around 87% of them singletons. The cohort comprised adults aged about 18 to 100 years residing in under 25 US areas. The study recruited exposed participants who had met a COVID-19 case within 2 weeks before entry.

The material sequenced was PBMCs or T cells enriched from blood (not recorded which). The chain employs TRBV6-5 and TRBJ1-4, with D tentatively TRBD1 (5 bases). This TCR came from a middle-aged woman who had been exposed to COVID-19. The CDR3 DNA reads as TGTGCCAGCAGCAGGGTATCTAATGAAAAACTGTTTTTT. Translated: CASSRVSNEKLFF.